This T cell receptor (beta chain) was sequenced during a study of cytomegalovirus exposure and HLA in healthy donors. Primers: 60 Vbeta forward and 13 Jbeta reverse. This table comes from immunoSEQ multiplex PCR, and its TCRdb copy is limited to in-frame clones, with some not included. The sample has some 160,000 clones, roughly 9.4% seen once. This clone was seen a few times. Its antigen remains unknown. The study's findings and limits: Among immune exposure information, only CMV serostatus was available.

The CDR3 sequence is 14 residues long. Germline V CDR1 and CDR2: PRHDT, FYEKMQ (reference sequence). The V gene end was trimmed by 1 base and the J gene end by 12 bases; junction bases not matched to a gene: 7. The sample consisted of PBMCs. The clonotype was recovered from a male donor in good health and CMV-seronegative. V and J are TRBV13 and TRBJ2-4, with 9 nucleotides matching TRBD1. The CDR3 bases are TGTGCCAGCAGCTTAGAGGACAGGGGTTCGAGTCAGTACTTC. As protein: CASSLEDRGSSQYF.